This T cell receptor beta chain emerged from a study of CD8+CD57+ T cells in acquired aplastic anemia. Study observations and caveats: The CD8+ Simpson's diversity of patients and controls was not significantly different.

Genomic DNA, serving as template, underwent TCR beta VDJ and CDR3 profiling. From the reads, TCRdb called clonotypes with MiXCR, one entry per CDR3 protein. The repertoire holds about 240,000 distinct CDR3 sequences, with around 43% as singletons. V lost 5 bases to trimming and J lost 7 bases; unmatched junction nucleotides: 11. The CDR3 runs to 15 residues. The germline V gene has CDR1 MGHDK and CDR2 SYGVNS. About this clonotype: The antigen is unknown.

For sequencing, patients were chosen who had shown expansion of CD8+CD57+ cells by flow cytometry. The chain carries TRBV25-1 and TRBJ2-1; 7 bases are shared with TRBD2. The sequence derives from a human donor with aplastic anemia. Sequenced material: sorted CD4+, CD8+, or CD8+CD57+ T cells (not recorded which) from PBMCs. The CDR3 reads CASSPVSGGYNEQFF. Written as DNA, the CDR3 is TGTGCCAGCAGTCCCGTCTCGGGAGGATATAATGAGCAGTTCTTC.